This T cell receptor (beta chain) was found in a study of T cells in Graves' hyperthyroidism and ophthalmopathy. There are many counts of this clonotype. In making diagnoses, clinical symptoms, serum thyroxine and TRAb, thyroid ultrasound and orbital computed tomography were all used. RNA transcripts were the template for amplifying TCR beta CDR3 regions. First-round RT-PCR of the TCR CDR3 relied on the HTBI primer set. TCRdb recomputed calls from the multiplex PCR reads with MiXCR, one row per CDR3 protein. The sample carries 350,000 or so distinct CDR3 sequences, roughly 20% recorded once. Germline loops: CDR1 SNHLY, CDR2 FYNNEI. The V gene end was trimmed by 2 bases and the J gene end by 5 bases; junction bases not matched to a gene: 2. The CDR3 totals 15 residues.

Source material: blood. The receptor was derived from a woman in her thirties or forties with Graves' ophthalmopathy. V usage is TRBV2 and J usage is TRBJ2-5, with 13 bases aligning to TRBD2. The CDR3 spells CASSERTSGSETQYF. Written as DNA, the CDR3 is TGTGCCAGCAGTGAAAGGACTAGCGGGAGTGAGACCCAGTACTTC.